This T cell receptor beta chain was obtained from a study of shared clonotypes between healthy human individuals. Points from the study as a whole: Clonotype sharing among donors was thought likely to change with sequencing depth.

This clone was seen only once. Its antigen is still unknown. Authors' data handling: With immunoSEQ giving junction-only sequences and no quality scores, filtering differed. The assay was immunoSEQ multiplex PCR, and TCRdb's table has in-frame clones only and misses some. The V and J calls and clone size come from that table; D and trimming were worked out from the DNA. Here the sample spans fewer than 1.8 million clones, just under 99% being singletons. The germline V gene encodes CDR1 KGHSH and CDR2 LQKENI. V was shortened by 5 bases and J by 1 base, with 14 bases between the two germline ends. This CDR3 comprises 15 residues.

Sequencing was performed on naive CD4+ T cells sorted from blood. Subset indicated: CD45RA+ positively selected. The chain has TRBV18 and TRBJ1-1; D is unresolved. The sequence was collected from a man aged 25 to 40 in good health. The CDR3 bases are TGTGCCAGCTCATCGGACTTAATAGGGAACACTGAAGCTTTCTTT. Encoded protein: CASSSDLIGNTEAFF.